This T cell receptor (beta chain) was observed in a study of blood T cell repertoires in COVID-19. At the level of the study: Italy, Spain and the United States were the sources of the convalescent and acute COVID-19 samples.

This clone was seen a single time. Which cohort a participant joined came from the clinical history participants gave. CDR1 is SGHVS, CDR2 FNYEAQ, per germline. There are 14 residues in the CDR3. V was clipped by 4 bases and J by 6 bases, with 16 bases between them. Authors' processing steps: Cell counts per sample came from amplifying reference gene primers. Data came from immunoSEQ multiplex PCR; TCRdb stores just in-frame clones and leaves some out. The V and J calls and clone size were taken over from that table, and D and trimming were inferred from the DNA. The table records over 200,000 clones, about 91% of them present only once.

The chain links TRBV7-6 to TRBJ2-7; D gene unclear. The clonotype originates from a man aged 18-30 years with acute COVID-19. Sequencing was carried out using PBMCs or T cells enriched from blood (not recorded which). The CDR3 DNA reads as TGTGCCAGCAGCTCAACTTTTGGTCTCGGCGAGCAGTACTTC. Amino acid sequence: CASSSTFGLGEQYF.